Listed below are T cell receptor beta chains from one sample, sequenced in a study of cytomegalovirus exposure and HLA in healthy donors. The table came from immunoSEQ multiplex PCR; TCRdb's copy has only in-frame clones and leaves some out. This sample carries approximately 190,000 clones, around 83% of them seen once, and the ten largest clones take under 2%. Material: PBMCs. These receptors all come from a man aged 40-49 years in good health and CMV-seropositive. The CDR3 runs from the conserved cysteine through the conserved F or W. A D gene is named only where the DNA matches it firmly. Not all rows give a size; the values are once, few, many and, for expanded clones, a class.

j_gene: TRBJ2-7; v_gene: TRBV19; d_gene: TRBD1; abundance: .; len: 14; CDR3aa: CASSGTGFRNEQYF; CDR3nt: TGTGCCAGTAGCGGGACAGGGTTTCGCAACGAGCAGTACTTC
j_gene: TRBJ2-2; v_gene: TRBV6-5; d_gene: TRBD1; abundance: .; len: 15; CDR3aa: CASTNTGGVTGELFF; CDR3nt: TGTGCCAGCACTAACACAGGGGGCGTCACCGGGGAGCTGTTTTTT
j_gene: TRBJ2-1; v_gene: TRBV5-4; d_gene: TRBD2; abundance: .; len: 16; CDR3aa: CASSLRMRLADNEQFF; CDR3nt: TGTGCCAGCAGCCTCCGTATGAGACTAGCGGACAATGAGCAGTTCTTC
j_gene: TRBJ1-4; v_gene: TRBV19; d_gene: .; abundance: .; len: 12; CDR3aa: CASSRGNEKLFF; CDR3nt: TGTGCCAGCTCTCGCGGTAATGAAAAACTGTTTTTT
j_gene: TRBJ2-7; v_gene: TRBV27; d_gene: TRBD2; abundance: .; len: 15; CDR3aa: CASSWGLAASYEQYF; CDR3nt: TGTGCCAGCAGTTGGGGACTAGCGGCTTCCTACGAGCAGTACTTC
j_gene: TRBJ2-7; v_gene: TRBV28; d_gene: TRBD1; abundance: .; len: 15; CDR3aa: CASSSTGQGIYEQYF; CDR3nt: TGTGCCAGCAGTTCCACGGGACAGGGGATCTACGAGCAGTACTTC
j_gene: TRBJ2-2; v_gene: TRBV5-1; d_gene: .; abundance: .; len: 13; CDR3aa: CASSLSGPGELFF; CDR3nt: TGCGCCAGCAGCTTGTCAGGGCCCGGGGAGCTGTTTTTT
j_gene: TRBJ1-5; v_gene: TRBV7-9; d_gene: .; abundance: .; len: 17; CDR3aa: CASSADTGYYSNQPQHF; CDR3nt: TGTGCCAGCAGCGCAGATACAGGGTATTATAGCAATCAGCCCCAGCATTTT
j_gene: TRBJ2-5; v_gene: TRBV7-2; d_gene: TRBD2; abundance: .; len: 16; CDR3aa: CATSRGSGRAGETQYF; CDR3nt: TGTGCCACCTCGAGGGGTAGCGGGAGGGCCGGGGAGACCCAGTACTTC
j_gene: TRBJ1-2; v_gene: TRBV27; d_gene: .; abundance: .; len: 13; CDR3aa: CASSLGQNYGYTF; CDR3nt: TGTGCCAGCAGTTTGGGCCAAAACTATGGCTACACCTTC
j_gene: TRBJ1-5; v_gene: TRBV19; d_gene: .; abundance: few; len: 15; CDR3aa: CASKFTGPSNQPQHF; CDR3nt: TGTGCCAGTAAGTTTACAGGACCTAGCAATCAGCCCCAGCATTTT
j_gene: TRBJ1-2; v_gene: TRBV28; d_gene: TRBD1; abundance: .; len: 15; CDR3aa: CASRKQGQGFDGYTF; CDR3nt: TGTGCCAGCCGAAAACAGGGACAGGGTTTTGATGGCTACACCTTC
j_gene: TRBJ2-7; v_gene: TRBV11-2; d_gene: .; abundance: .; len: 18; CDR3aa: CASSLLRGGGKADYEQYF; CDR3nt: TGTGCCAGCAGCTTACTTCGGGGAGGCGGGAAAGCGGACTACGAGCAGTACTTC
j_gene: TRBJ2-7; v_gene: TRBV28; d_gene: TRBD2; abundance: .; len: 14; CDR3aa: CASSLGLAGGKQYF; CDR3nt: TGTGCCAGCAGTTTAGGGCTAGCGGGAGGGAAGCAGTACTTC
j_gene: TRBJ1-2; v_gene: TRBV7-2; d_gene: .; abundance: .; len: 15; CDR3aa: CASSKTDRNNYGYTF; CDR3nt: TGTGCCAGCAGCAAAACCGACAGGAACAACTATGGCTACACCTTC
j_gene: TRBJ2-7; v_gene: TRBV21-1; d_gene: .; abundance: .; len: 17; CDR3aa: CASNSGAPSGSWHEQYF; CDR3nt: TGTGCCAGCAACTCGGGCGCTCCTAGCGGGAGCTGGCACGAGCAGTACTTC
j_gene: TRBJ2-7; v_gene: TRBV5-1; d_gene: TRBD2; abundance: .; len: 17; CDR3aa: CASSPRTSGRTNYEQYF; CDR3nt: TGCGCCAGCAGCCCTCGTACTAGCGGGAGGACAAACTACGAGCAGTACTTC
j_gene: TRBJ2-1; v_gene: TRBV7-3; d_gene: .; abundance: .; len: 12; CDR3aa: CASSPQTGEQFF; CDR3nt: TGTGCCAGCAGCCCCCAAACGGGTGAGCAGTTCTTC
j_gene: TRBJ1-5; v_gene: TRBV27; d_gene: .; abundance: .; len: 17; CDR3aa: CASSLVRTDNSNQPQHF; CDR3nt: TGTGCCAGCAGTTTAGTCCGGACGGACAATAGCAATCAGCCCCAGCATTTT
j_gene: TRBJ1-4; v_gene: TRBV18; d_gene: TRBD1; abundance: .; len: 16; CDR3aa: CASSQTTFTGVEKLFF; CDR3nt: TGTGCCAGCTCACAAACTACATTTACAGGGGTTGAAAAACTGTTTTTT
j_gene: TRBJ1-4; v_gene: TRBV4-3; d_gene: TRBD1; abundance: .; len: 16; CDR3aa: CASSQEFGQGDEKLFF; CDR3nt: TGCGCCAGCAGCCAAGAATTCGGACAGGGGGATGAAAAACTGTTTTTT
j_gene: TRBJ2-5; v_gene: TRBV7-7; d_gene: TRBD1; abundance: .; len: 15; CDR3aa: CASSFSRDRQETQYF; CDR3nt: TGTGCCAGCAGCTTTTCCCGGGACAGGCAAGAGACCCAGTACTTC
j_gene: TRBJ2-7; v_gene: TRBV23-1; d_gene: TRBD2; abundance: few; len: 18; CDR3aa: CASSHKPGTSQNSYEQYF; CDR3nt: TGCGCCAGCAGTCACAAGCCTGGGACTAGCCAAAACTCCTACGAGCAGTACTTC
j_gene: TRBJ2-3; v_gene: TRBV9; d_gene: TRBD2; abundance: once; len: 15; CDR3aa: CASSATSAATDTQYF; CDR3nt: TGTGCCAGCAGCGCGACTAGCGCCGCCACAGATACGCAGTATTTT
j_gene: TRBJ2-5; v_gene: TRBV9; d_gene: TRBD2; abundance: .; len: 14; CDR3aa: CASSVSGNQETQYF; CDR3nt: TGTGCCAGCAGCGTCAGCGGGAACCAAGAGACCCAGTACTTC
j_gene: TRBJ2-7; v_gene: TRBV2; d_gene: TRBD2; abundance: .; len: 13; CDR3aa: CASEAGVAYEQYF; CDR3nt: TGTGCCAGCGAAGCGGGAGTGGCCTACGAGCAGTACTTC
j_gene: TRBJ1-6; v_gene: TRBV6-6; d_gene: .; abundance: .; len: 15; CDR3aa: CASSSAGGGESPLHF; CDR3nt: TGTGCCAGCAGTTCCGCCGGGGGGGGCGAATCACCCCTCCACTTT
j_gene: TRBJ1-2; v_gene: TRBV18; d_gene: .; abundance: .; len: 16; CDR3aa: CASSPTPQGEFYGYTF; CDR3nt: TGTGCCAGCTCACCTACCCCTCAGGGTGAATTCTATGGCTACACCTTC
j_gene: TRBJ2-7; v_gene: TRBV7-2; d_gene: TRBD2; abundance: once; len: 18; CDR3aa: CASSTSWVKREGPYEQYF; CDR3nt: TGTGCCAGCAGCACATCTTGGGTGAAGCGGGAGGGCCCCTACGAGCAGTACTTC
j_gene: TRBJ2-2; v_gene: TRBV6-5; d_gene: .; abundance: few; len: 12; CDR3aa: CATYRGHGELFF; CDR3nt: TGTGCCACCTACCGGGGTCACGGGGAGCTGTTTTTT
j_gene: TRBJ2-1; v_gene: TRBV9; d_gene: TRBD2; abundance: .; len: 15; CDR3aa: CASSVEGGTYNEQFF; CDR3nt: TGTGCCAGCAGCGTAGAGGGAGGGACCTACAATGAGCAGTTCTTC
j_gene: TRBJ1-1; v_gene: TRBV29-1; d_gene: TRBD1; abundance: .; len: 16; CDR3aa: CSVKNLWGQGATEAFF; CDR3nt: TGCAGCGTCAAAAATTTGTGGGGACAGGGGGCAACTGAAGCTTTCTTT
j_gene: TRBJ1-3; v_gene: TRBV19; d_gene: TRBD1; abundance: .; len: 15; CDR3aa: CASSTDREPGNTIYF; CDR3nt: TGTGCCAGTAGTACCGACAGGGAACCTGGAAACACCATATATTTT
j_gene: TRBJ1-4; v_gene: TRBV18; d_gene: .; abundance: .; len: 13; CDR3aa: CASSPPGVEKLFF; CDR3nt: TGTGCCAGCTCACCACCCGGGGTTGAAAAACTGTTTTTT
j_gene: TRBJ1-5; v_gene: TRBV7-2; d_gene: TRBD1; abundance: .; len: 15; CDR3aa: CASSLLGQVNQPQHF; CDR3nt: TGTGCCAGCAGCTTATTGGGACAGGTTAATCAGCCCCAGCATTTT
j_gene: TRBJ2-7; v_gene: TRBV10-2; d_gene: .; abundance: .; len: 15; CDR3aa: CASSETGYRNYEQYF; CDR3nt: TGCGCCAGCAGTGAGACAGGGTATCGGAACTACGAGCAGTACTTC
j_gene: TRBJ1-1; v_gene: TRBV11-2; d_gene: TRBD1; abundance: .; len: 14; CDR3aa: CASSSRKGAGEAFF; CDR3nt: TGTGCCAGCAGCTCCCGAAAGGGGGCAGGTGAAGCTTTCTTT
j_gene: TRBJ2-7; v_gene: TRBV19; d_gene: .; abundance: .; len: 15; CDR3aa: CASSPQVGFGGEQYF; CDR3nt: TGTGCCAGTAGTCCTCAAGTGGGTTTCGGGGGCGAGCAGTACTTC
j_gene: TRBJ2-2; v_gene: TRBV7-7; d_gene: TRBD1; abundance: few; len: 16; CDR3aa: CASSSTTGRNTGELFF; CDR3nt: TGTGCTAGCAGCTCGACGACAGGGCGGAACACCGGGGAGCTGTTTTTT
j_gene: TRBJ2-5; v_gene: TRBV9; d_gene: TRBD1; abundance: .; len: 13; CDR3aa: CASSTRGKETQYF; CDR3nt: TGTGCCAGCAGTACCAGGGGGAAAGAGACCCAGTACTTC
j_gene: TRBJ1-5; v_gene: TRBV2; d_gene: .; abundance: .; len: 14; CDR3aa: CASSAQGGRQPQHF; CDR3nt: TGTGCCAGCAGTGCTCAGGGTGGACGTCAGCCCCAGCATTTT
j_gene: TRBJ1-1; v_gene: TRBV27; d_gene: .; abundance: .; len: 14; CDR3aa: CASSLRQKNTEAFF; CDR3nt: TGTGCCAGCAGTTTAAGACAGAAGAACACTGAAGCTTTCTTT
j_gene: TRBJ1-2; v_gene: TRBV9; d_gene: .; abundance: .; len: 15; CDR3aa: CASSVGAGPNYGYTF; CDR3nt: TGTGCCAGCAGCGTAGGCGCAGGGCCCAACTATGGCTACACCTTC
j_gene: TRBJ1-2; v_gene: TRBV5-6; d_gene: .; abundance: .; len: 12; CDR3aa: CASSLFRGSYTF; CDR3nt: TGTGCCAGCAGCTTGTTCCGAGGTAGCTACACCTTC
j_gene: TRBJ1-2; v_gene: TRBV6-5; d_gene: TRBD1; abundance: .; len: 14; CDR3aa: CASSVGQAHYGYTF; CDR3nt: TGTGCCAGCAGTGTGGGACAGGCGCACTATGGCTACACCTTC
j_gene: TRBJ2-6; v_gene: TRBV19; d_gene: .; abundance: .; len: 17; CDR3aa: CASQGRDSHSGANVLTF; CDR3nt: TGTGCCAGTCAGGGGCGGGACAGCCACTCTGGGGCCAACGTCCTGACTTTC
j_gene: TRBJ2-5; v_gene: TRBV29-1; d_gene: .; abundance: .; len: 12; CDR3aa: CSVGSLRETQYF; CDR3nt: TGCAGCGTTGGGAGTTTGAGGGAGACCCAGTACTTC
j_gene: TRBJ2-7; v_gene: TRBV9; d_gene: TRBD2; abundance: .; len: 14; CDR3aa: CASSPGLAEYEQYF; CDR3nt: TGTGCCAGCAGCCCGGGACTAGCGGAATACGAGCAGTACTTC
j_gene: TRBJ2-4; v_gene: TRBV5-6; d_gene: .; abundance: .; len: 13; CDR3aa: CASSLASKNIQYF; CDR3nt: TGTGCCAGCAGCTTGGCTAGCAAAAACATTCAGTACTTC
j_gene: TRBJ2-1; v_gene: TRBV10-3; d_gene: .; abundance: .; len: 16; CDR3aa: CAISEVRLGGDNEQFF; CDR3nt: TGTGCCATCAGTGAGGTCAGACTAGGAGGGGACAATGAGCAGTTCTTC
j_gene: TRBJ2-3; v_gene: TRBV29-1; d_gene: .; abundance: .; len: 11; CDR3aa: CSALTGNTQYF; CDR3nt: TGCAGCGCTTTGACGGGAAATACGCAGTATTTT
j_gene: TRBJ1-4; v_gene: TRBV4-2; d_gene: .; abundance: .; len: 15; CDR3aa: CASSQTKGQGEKLFF; CDR3nt: TGTGCCAGCAGCCAGACAAAGGGACAAGGGGAAAAACTGTTTTTT
j_gene: TRBJ2-2; v_gene: TRBV7-9; d_gene: .; abundance: once; len: 12; CDR3aa: CASSQGVRELFF; CDR3nt: TGTGCCAGCAGTCAAGGAGTGCGGGAGCTGTTTTTT
j_gene: TRBJ2-7; v_gene: TRBV2; d_gene: TRBD2; abundance: .; len: 12; CDR3aa: CASRREAYEQYF; CDR3nt: TGTGCCAGCAGGCGGGAGGCTTACGAGCAGTACTTC
j_gene: TRBJ2-7; v_gene: TRBV6-1; d_gene: .; abundance: .; len: 15; CDR3aa: CASSEARGIRYEQYF; CDR3nt: TGTGCCAGCAGTGAAGCGCGCGGGATAAGGTACGAGCAGTACTTC
j_gene: TRBJ1-1; v_gene: TRBV6-5; d_gene: .; abundance: .; len: 13; CDR3aa: CASRVGGPHEAFF; CDR3nt: TGTGCCAGCCGTGTGGGGGGGCCACATGAAGCTTTCTTT
j_gene: TRBJ1-1; v_gene: TRBV9; d_gene: TRBD1; abundance: once; len: 12; CDR3aa: CASSVVGGGAFF; CDR3nt: TGTGCCAGCAGCGTAGTAGGGGGCGGCGCTTTCTTT